A single sample gave rise to the 8 T cell receptor beta chains below, sequenced in a study of cytomegalovirus exposure and HLA in healthy donors. This table comes from immunoSEQ multiplex PCR, and its TCRdb copy is limited to in-frame clones, with some not included. The sample has hundreds of thousands of clones; approximately 86% are singletons. The sample comprised PBMCs. These receptors were taken from a woman younger than 45 in good health and CMV-seropositive.

The chain recombines TRBV5-1 with TRBJ2-2, with D possibly matching TRBD2 (5 bases). The CDR3 contains 17 residues. The germline gives CDR1 SGHRS, CDR2 YFSETQ. V dropped 1 base and J dropped 2 bases, with 15 bases sitting between them. CDR3 in amino acids: CASSLRLTRVNTGELFF. In DNA, the CDR3 is TGCGCCAGCAGCTTGCGCCTTACTAGGGTCAACACCGGGGAGCTGTTTTTT. The whole variable domain, remainder taken from reference TRBV5-1 and TRBJ2-2, is KAGVTQTPRYLIKTRGQQVTLSCSPISGHRSVSWYQQTPGQGLQFLFEYFSETQRNKGNFPGRFSGRQFSNSRSEMNVSTLELGDSALYLCASSLRLTRVNTGELFFGEGSRLTVL.

The chain is built from TRBV9 and TRBJ2-3, with D tentatively TRBD2 (5 bases). The V gene's germline CDR1 is SGDLS and CDR2 YYNGEE. With 0 bases removed from V and 14 bases from J, the gap between germline ends came to 19 bases. The CDR3 totals 14 residues. Written as DNA, the CDR3 is TGTGCCAGCAGCGTAGAGCTAGCCCCTTCAATGTTGTATTTT. It codes for CASSVELAPSMLYF.

The chain carries TRBV7-6 and TRBJ2-1; 13 bases line up with TRBD2. The CDR3 is 15 amino acids. Germline-derived CDR1 and CDR2 are SGHVS and FNYEAQ. V lost 5 bases and J lost 10; bases outside the gene matches: 8. Here the CDR3 DNA reads TGTGCCAGCAGCCTCGGGACTAGCGGGAAGGGCGAGCAGTTCTTC. Encoded protein: CASSLGTSGKGEQFF.

The sample holds one count of this clone. This chain joins TRBV7-9 and TRBJ2-6; D is perhaps TRBD2 (5 bases). The V and J ends lost 1 base and 2 bases respectively, with 12 bases between them. The CDR3 is 17 amino acids. The germline gives CDR1 SEHNR, CDR2 FQNEAQ (reference sequence). CDR3 DNA sequence: TGTGCCAGCAGCTTAGAACGGGGTAGCCCTGGGGCCAACGTCCTGACTTTC. Residues: CASSLERGSPGANVLTF.

The chain couples TRBV7-6 to TRBJ2-6; 7 positions agree with TRBD1. V lost 4 bases to trimming and J lost 8 bases; unmatched junction nucleotides: 20. The CDR3 runs 19 residues. In germline, CDR1 is SGHVS, CDR2 FNYEAQ. In DNA, the CDR3 is TGTGCCAGCAGCTCTTGGGTTTTACAGGGGTCCACTAAGCCCAACGTCCTGACTTTC. It yields the protein CASSSWVLQGSTKPNVLTF.

The rearrangement links TRBV2 to TRBJ2-5; the match to TRBD2 covers 10 bases. The trim removed 4 bases at V and 3 bases at J, leaving 8 bases unmatched. The CDR3 spans 16 residues. Germline loops: CDR1 SNHLY, CDR2 FYNNEI. Here the CDR3 DNA reads TGTGCCAGCAGTGCTGGTACTGGACTAGCGGAAGAGACCCAGTACTTC. Translating gives CASSAGTGLAEETQYF.

The rearrangement links TRBV29-1 to TRBJ1-2; a possible D gene is TRBD1 (5 bases). Germline CDR1 is SQVTM and CDR2 is ANQGSEA. With 1 base removed from V and 3 bases from J, the gap between germline ends came to 15 bases. The CDR3 length is 15 residues. The CDR3 is CSVEGGTQKYYGYTF. DNA of the CDR3: TGCAGCGTTGAAGGCGGGACCCAGAAATACTATGGCTACACCTTC. Filled out from reference TRBV29-1 and TRBJ1-2, the complete variable domain reads SAVISQKPSRDICQRGTSLTIQCQVDSQVTMMFWYRQQPGQSLTLIATANQGSEATYESGFVIDKFPISRPNLTFSTLTVSNMSPEDSSIYLCSVEGGTQKYYGYTFGSGTRLTVV.

This chain links TRBV28 with TRBJ2-3, with TRBD2 matching over 7 bases. The trim removed 2 bases at V and 9 bases at J, leaving 11 bases unmatched. Germline CDR1 reads MDHEN; CDR2 reads SYDVKM. The CDR3 is made up of 15 amino acids. CDR3 loop: CASSLRRAGPRTQYF. The CDR3 nucleotides are TGTGCCAGCAGTTTACGTCGAGCGGGGCCACGGACGCAGTATTTT.